This entry lists 15 T cell receptor beta chains sequenced from one sample in a study of cytomegalovirus exposure and HLA in healthy donors. It was with 60 Vbeta and 13 Jbeta primers that the PCR ran. The method was immunoSEQ multiplex PCR; TCRdb's version includes in-frame clones alone and lacks a portion of them. The sample contains 60,000 to 95,000 clones, about four fifths of which appear only once. What was sequenced was PBMCs. The receptors here all came from a woman in her thirties or forties in good health and CMV-seropositive.

This clone was detected once. The rearrangement uses TRBV9 and TRBJ2-7, with a possible D match to TRBD2 (5 bases). CDR3 length equals 15 residues. V was cut by 0 bases and J by 0 bases, with 10 bases left in between. CDR1 is SGDLS and CDR2 is YYNGEE in the germline V gene. Here the CDR3 reads CASSVDIGLSYEQYF. The DNA of the CDR3 is TGTGCCAGCAGCGTAGATATAGGACTCTCCTACGAGCAGTACTTC.

The chain recombines TRBV28 with TRBJ1-1; D gene ambiguous. CDR3 length: 14 amino acids. Germline V gene lookup returns CDR1 MDHEN and CDR2 SYDVKM. The V and J ends lost 3 bases and 1 base respectively, with 9 bases between them. The CDR3 DNA sequence: TGTGCCAGCAGTTTGAAGCCTGCGAACACTGAAGCTTTCTTT. Its protein product is CASSLKPANTEAFF.

This chain links TRBV2 with TRBJ2-3; 8 bases agree with TRBD1. This CDR3 comprises 15 residues. Germline V gene lookup returns CDR1 SNHLY and CDR2 FYNNEI. With 5 bases clipped from V and 2 bases from J, the junction kept 6 bases outside the gene matches. DNA for the CDR3: TGTGCCAGCAGTTCGGGACAGGCGTTCACAGATACGCAGTATTTT. Residues: CASSSGQAFTDTQYF. Using reference TRBV2 and TRBJ2-3 for the parts outside the CDR3, the full variable domain is EPEVTQTPSHQVTQMGQEVILRCVPISNHLYFYWYRQILGQKVEFLVSFYNNEISEKSEIFDDQFSVERPDGSNFTLKIRSTKLEDSAMYFCASSSGQAFTDTQYFGPGTRLTVL.

This chain links TRBV7-2 with TRBJ2-3; TRBD1 matches at 8 bases. V gave up 1 base and J gave up 1 base; unmatched junction bases: 4. Germline CDR1 reads SGHTA; CDR2 reads FQGNSA. There are 16 residues in the CDR3. The CDR3 sequence is CASSLGDRIRTDTQYF. In DNA, the CDR3 is TGTGCCAGCAGCTTAGGGGACAGGATACGCACAGATACGCAGTATTTT.

The chain is built from TRBV6-6 and TRBJ2-3, with a possible D match to TRBD2 (5 bases). The V and J ends lost 0 bases and 0 bases respectively, with 10 bases between them. CDR3 length equals 16 residues. Per the germline V gene, CDR1 is MNHNY and CDR2 is SVGAGI (reference sequence). The CDR3 DNA follows: TGTGCCAGCAGTTACTCGTTGAGGACTAGCACAGATACGCAGTATTTT. This sequence encodes CASSYSLRTSTDTQYF.

This chain links TRBV30 with TRBJ2-1; 7 nucleotides line up with TRBD1. The CDR3 contains 13 residues. Trimming at V came to 5 bases and at J to 3 bases, leaving 4 bases not matched to a gene. CDR1 is GTSNPN and CDR2 is SVGIG in the germline V gene (reference sequence). The CDR3, as DNA: TGTGCCTGGTACAGGGGTGGCTACAATGAGCAGTTCTTC. This gives the protein CAWYRGGYNEQFF.

The chain carries TRBV7-2 and TRBJ1-1; D is possibly TRBD1 (6 bases). CDR1 is SGHTA and CDR2 is FQGNSA in the germline V gene. The CDR3 is made up of 14 amino acids. Trimming removed 4 bases from V and 7 bases from J, with 16 bases in between. The CDR3 reads CASSSLGGAGEAFF. CDR3 nucleotides: TGTGCCAGCAGCTCACTGGGGGGGGCGGGTGAAGCTTTCTTT.

The chain combines TRBV9 with TRBJ2-1, with a possible D match to TRBD1 (5 bases). Trimming left V 1 base short and J 8 bases short, with 7 bases between. The germline CDR1 and CDR2 sequences are SGDLS and YYNGEE. This CDR3 spans 12 amino acids. The DNA of the CDR3 is TGTGCCAGCAGCGTAATAGGGGATGAGCAGTTCTTC. It encodes CASSVIGDEQFF.

V is TRBV27 and J is TRBJ1-1; 9 positions agree with TRBD1. The germline V gene encodes CDR1 MNHEY and CDR2 SMNVEV (reference sequence). With 4 bases clipped from V and 4 bases from J, the junction kept 13 bases outside the gene matches. The CDR3 is 17 residues long. The CDR3 is CASSWDRVYSGGTEAFF. The CDR3 DNA reads TGTGCCAGCAGTTGGGACAGGGTATATTCAGGTGGCACTGAAGCTTTCTTT.

CDR3 nucleotides: TGTGCCAGCAGCGCGGCAGGGAGGGTGGATCAGCCCCAGCATTTT. This gives the protein CASSAAGRVDQPQHF. The J gene is TRBJ1-5, the V gene TRBV5-6, with a tentative D call TRBD1 (5 bases). This CDR3 has 15 amino acids. CDR1 and CDR2 (germline): SGHDT, YYEEEE. V lost 4 bases and J lost 5, with 16 bases in between.

This clone was observed a single time. The rearrangement links TRBV28 to TRBJ1-2; TRBD1 aligns across 7 bases. The germline gives CDR1 MDHEN, CDR2 SYDVKM. The CDR3 is 12 residues long. The V segment lost 6 bases and the J segment 4 bases; nucleotides outside the gene matches: 2. CDR3 residues: CASRTGVYGYTF. CDR3 sequence (DNA): TGTGCCAGCAGAACAGGGGTCTATGGCTACACCTTC.

The chain employs TRBV15 and TRBJ2-1; 9 positions agree with TRBD2. Germline lookup yields CDR1 LNHNV and CDR2 YYDKDF (reference sequence). The CDR3 length is 16 residues. V dropped 0 bases and J dropped 5; count of bases not matched to a gene: 5. This CDR3 reads CATSRDPGGGDNEQFF. The CDR3 DNA reads as TGTGCCACCAGCAGAGACCCGGGCGGGGGGGACAATGAGCAGTTCTTC.

A note on this clone: The junction departs from the called germline gene at one end, perhaps through a read error. The sample holds other DNA sequences that translate to the same CDR3. The chain combines TRBV7-2 with TRBJ1-6; possibly TRBD1 for D (5 bases). The CDR3 is 16 residues long. CDR1 is SGHTA and CDR2 is FQGNSA in the germline V gene. CDR3 coding DNA: TGTGCCAGCAGCTGGGGCTGGAGCTCCTATAATTCCCCCCTCCACTTT. It specifies CASSWGWSSYNSPLHF.

This clone turned up a few times. The rearrangement uses TRBV5-1 and TRBJ1-4; 7 positions match TRBD1. With 0 bases clipped from V and 6 bases from J, the junction kept 5 bases outside the gene matches. This CDR3 comprises 15 residues. Germline CDR1 and CDR2: SGHRS and YFSETQ. CDR3 bases: TGCGCCAGCAGCTTGGCCAGGGGGGAATATGAAAAACTGTTTTTT. As protein: CASSLARGEYEKLFF.

The rearrangement uses TRBV7-6 and TRBJ2-7, with D perhaps matching TRBD1 (5 bases). Per the germline V gene, CDR1 is SGHVS and CDR2 is FNYEAQ. The germline V and J ends were trimmed by 5 bases and 3 bases, with 11 bases remaining between them. The CDR3 consists of 13 residues. CDR3 sequence: CASSPETDYEQYF. The CDR3 DNA reads as TGTGCCAGCAGCCCAGAGACAGACTACGAGCAGTACTTC.